The clone carrying this TCR beta chain was detected only a few times. Its antigen remains unknown. The sample belongs to a study of human T cells and chemical hapten exposure. General study points: No shift was seen in TCRs above 1 in 1000 frequency with DPC sensitization.

TCRdb called the RACE reads again in MiXCR, with one record for every CDR3 protein. The sample yields 350,000 or so distinct CDR3 sequences, approximately 6.3% seen once. The time point was: patch test 1, 2 weeks after DPC sensitization. As to treatment: therapeutic diphenylcyclopropenone sensitization with weekly scalp DPC. The material sequenced was whole blood, taken in connection with sensitization to the hapten diphenylcyclopropenone (DPC). This TCR derives from a young woman with alopecia areata. Some clones in this sample may be carry-over from other donors' samples.

The CDR3 protein is CSARVSGRGLMNTEAFF. The CDR3, as DNA: TGCAGTGCTAGAGTATCAGGGCGGGGCTTGATGAACACTGAAGCTTTCTTT. The chain has TRBV20-1 and TRBJ1-1; D might be TRBD1 (5 bases). The CDR3 extends over 17 amino acids. V lost 1 base, J lost 0 bases, and 18 bases lay in between. Germline values: CDR1 DFQATT, CDR2 SNEGSKA (reference sequence).